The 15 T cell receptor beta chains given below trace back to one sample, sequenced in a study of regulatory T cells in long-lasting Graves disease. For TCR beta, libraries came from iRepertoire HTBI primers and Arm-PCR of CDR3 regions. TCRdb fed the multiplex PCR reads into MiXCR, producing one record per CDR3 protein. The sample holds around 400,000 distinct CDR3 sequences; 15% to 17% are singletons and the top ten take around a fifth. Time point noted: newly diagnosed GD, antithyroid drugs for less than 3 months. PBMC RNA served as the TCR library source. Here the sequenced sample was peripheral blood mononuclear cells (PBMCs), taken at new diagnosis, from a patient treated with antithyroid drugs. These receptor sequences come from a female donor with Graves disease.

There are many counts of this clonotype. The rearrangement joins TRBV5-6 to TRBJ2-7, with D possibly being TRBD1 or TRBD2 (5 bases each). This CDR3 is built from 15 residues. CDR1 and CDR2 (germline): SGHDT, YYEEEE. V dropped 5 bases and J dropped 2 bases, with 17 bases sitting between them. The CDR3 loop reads CASSQLAGSPYEQYF. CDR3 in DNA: TGTGCCAGCAGTCAATTGGCAGGGAGCCCCTACGAGCAGTACTTC.

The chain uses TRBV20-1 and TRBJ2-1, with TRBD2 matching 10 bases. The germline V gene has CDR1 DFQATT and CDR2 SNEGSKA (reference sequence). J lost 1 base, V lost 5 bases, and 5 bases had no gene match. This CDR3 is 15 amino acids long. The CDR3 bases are TGCAGTGCTGGGTCTAGCGGGAGATCCTACAATGAGCAGTTCTTC. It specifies CSAGSSGRSYNEQFF.

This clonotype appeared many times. This chain's CDR3 is CASSLYWENEQFF. The DNA of the CDR3 is TGTGCCAGCAGTTTGTATTGGGAGAATGAGCAGTTCTTC. The rearrangement joins TRBV27 to TRBJ2-1; D possibly corresponds to TRBD2 (5 bases). The CDR3 has 13 residues. V shed 3 bases and J shed 7 bases, with 10 bases lying between them. Germline V CDR1 and CDR2: MNHEY, SMNVEV (reference sequence).

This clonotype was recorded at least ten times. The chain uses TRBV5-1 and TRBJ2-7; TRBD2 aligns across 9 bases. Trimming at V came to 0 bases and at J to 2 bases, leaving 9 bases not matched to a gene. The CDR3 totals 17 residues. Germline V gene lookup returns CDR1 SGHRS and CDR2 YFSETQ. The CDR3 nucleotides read TGCGCCAGCAGCTTGGGTGCTAGCGGGACTCATACCTACGAGCAGTACTTC. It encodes CASSLGASGTHTYEQYF. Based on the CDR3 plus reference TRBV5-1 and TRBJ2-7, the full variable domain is KAGVTQTPRYLIKTRGQQVTLSCSPISGHRSVSWYQQTPGQGLQFLFEYFSETQRNKGNFPGRFSGRQFSNSRSEMNVSTLELGDSALYLCASSLGASGTHTYEQYFGPGTRLTVT.

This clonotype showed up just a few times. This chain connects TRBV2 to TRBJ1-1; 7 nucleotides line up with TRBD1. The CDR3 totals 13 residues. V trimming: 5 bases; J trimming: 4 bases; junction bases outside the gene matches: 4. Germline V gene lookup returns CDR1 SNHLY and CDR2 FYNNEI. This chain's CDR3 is CASSKTGATEAFF. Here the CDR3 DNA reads TGTGCCAGCAGTAAAACAGGGGCCACTGAAGCTTTCTTT.

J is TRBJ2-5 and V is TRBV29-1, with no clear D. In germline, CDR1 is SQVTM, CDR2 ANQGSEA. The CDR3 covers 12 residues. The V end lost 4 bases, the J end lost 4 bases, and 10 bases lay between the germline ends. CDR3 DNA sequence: TGCAGCGTTGGACCGTCGGGAGAGACCCAGTACTTC. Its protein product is CSVGPSGETQYF.

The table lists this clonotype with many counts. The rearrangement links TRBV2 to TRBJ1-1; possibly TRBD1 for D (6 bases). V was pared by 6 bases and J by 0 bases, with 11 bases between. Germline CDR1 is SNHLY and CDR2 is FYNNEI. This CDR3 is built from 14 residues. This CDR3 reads CASRLGQLNTEAFF. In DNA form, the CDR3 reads TGTGCCAGCAGGTTGGGACAATTGAACACTGAAGCTTTCTTT.

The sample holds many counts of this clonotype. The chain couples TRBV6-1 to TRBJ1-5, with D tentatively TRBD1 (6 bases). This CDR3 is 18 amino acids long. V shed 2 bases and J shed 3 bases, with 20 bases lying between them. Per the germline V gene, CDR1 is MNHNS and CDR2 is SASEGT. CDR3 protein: CASSERVPGATINQPQHF. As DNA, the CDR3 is TGTGCCAGCAGTGAACGTGTCCCAGGGGCTACGATCAATCAGCCCCAGCATTTT.

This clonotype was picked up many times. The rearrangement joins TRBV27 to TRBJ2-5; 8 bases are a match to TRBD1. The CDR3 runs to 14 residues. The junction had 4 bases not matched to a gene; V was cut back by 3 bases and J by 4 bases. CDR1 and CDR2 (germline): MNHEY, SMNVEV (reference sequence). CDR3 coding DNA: TGTGCCAGCAGTTTTGGGGACAGGAGAGAGACCCAGTACTTC. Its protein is CASSFGDRRETQYF.

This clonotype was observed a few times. CDR3 in amino acids: CASSLAGTSGLTDTQYF. DNA for the CDR3: TGTGCCAGCTCTTTAGCCGGGACTAGCGGACTCACAGATACGCAGTATTTT. The gene calls are TRBV19 and TRBJ2-3, with 11 bases fitting TRBD2. The CDR3 is made up of 17 amino acids. Germline V gene data show CDR1 as LNHDA and CDR2 as SQIVND (reference sequence). J gave up 2 bases and V 9 bases, and 13 bases lay outside the gene matches.

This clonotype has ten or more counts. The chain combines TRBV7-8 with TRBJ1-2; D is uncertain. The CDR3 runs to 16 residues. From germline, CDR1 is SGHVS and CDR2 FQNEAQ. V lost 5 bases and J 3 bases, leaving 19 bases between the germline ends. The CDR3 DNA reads TGTGCCAGCAGCCTACTCAGAGTCCGGAAGGACTATGGCTACACCTTC. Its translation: CASSLLRVRKDYGYTF.

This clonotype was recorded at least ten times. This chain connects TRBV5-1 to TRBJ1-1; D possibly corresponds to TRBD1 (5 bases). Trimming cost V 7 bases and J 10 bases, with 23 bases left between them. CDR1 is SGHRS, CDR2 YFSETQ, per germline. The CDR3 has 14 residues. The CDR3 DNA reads TGCGCCAGCCTGACCTTTCTGGGGGTCCAGGGAGCTTTCTTT. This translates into CASLTFLGVQGAFF. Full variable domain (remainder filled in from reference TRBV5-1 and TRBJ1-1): KAGVTQTPRYLIKTRGQQVTLSCSPISGHRSVSWYQQTPGQGLQFLFEYFSETQRNKGNFPGRFSGRQFSNSRSEMNVSTLELGDSALYLCASLTFLGVQGAFFGQGTRLTVV.

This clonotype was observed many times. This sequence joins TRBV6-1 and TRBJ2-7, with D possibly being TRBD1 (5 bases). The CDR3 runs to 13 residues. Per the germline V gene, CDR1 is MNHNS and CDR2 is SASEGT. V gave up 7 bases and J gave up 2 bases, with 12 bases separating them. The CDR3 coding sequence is TGTGCCAGCACCAAGACAGATACCTACGAGCAGTACTTC. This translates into CASTKTDTYEQYF.

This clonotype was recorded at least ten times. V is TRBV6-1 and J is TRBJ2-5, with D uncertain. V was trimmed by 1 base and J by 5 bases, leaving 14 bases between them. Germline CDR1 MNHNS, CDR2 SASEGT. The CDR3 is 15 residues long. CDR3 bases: TGTGCCAGCAGTGAAGGGGCCGGCACGTTGGAGACCCAGTACTTC. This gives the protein CASSEGAGTLETQYF.

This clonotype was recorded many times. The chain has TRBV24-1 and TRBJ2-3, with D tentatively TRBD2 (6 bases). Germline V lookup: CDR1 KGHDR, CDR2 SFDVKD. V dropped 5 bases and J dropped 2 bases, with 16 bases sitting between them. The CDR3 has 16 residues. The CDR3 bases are TGTGCCACCAGTGCAAGAGACTTAGCGGCCACAGATACGCAGTATTTT. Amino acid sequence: CATSARDLAATDTQYF.